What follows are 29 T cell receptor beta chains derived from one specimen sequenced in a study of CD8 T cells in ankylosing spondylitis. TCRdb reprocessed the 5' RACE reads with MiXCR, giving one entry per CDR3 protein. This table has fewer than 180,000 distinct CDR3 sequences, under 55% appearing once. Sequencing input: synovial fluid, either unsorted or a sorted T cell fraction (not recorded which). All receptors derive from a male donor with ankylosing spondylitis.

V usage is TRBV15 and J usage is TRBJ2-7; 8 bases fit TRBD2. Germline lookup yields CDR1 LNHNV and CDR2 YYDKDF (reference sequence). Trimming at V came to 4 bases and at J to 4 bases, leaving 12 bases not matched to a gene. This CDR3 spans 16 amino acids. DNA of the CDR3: TGTGCCACCAGCACTGCGACGGGAGGGAGCCATTACGAGCAGTACTTC. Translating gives CATSTATGGSHYEQYF. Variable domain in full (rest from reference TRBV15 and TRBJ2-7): DAMVIQNPRYQVTQFGKPVTLSCSQTLNHNVMYWYQQKSSQAPKLLFHYYDKDFNNEADTPDNFQSRRPNTSFCFLDIRSPGLGDTAMYLCATSTATGGSHYEQYFGPGTRLTVT.

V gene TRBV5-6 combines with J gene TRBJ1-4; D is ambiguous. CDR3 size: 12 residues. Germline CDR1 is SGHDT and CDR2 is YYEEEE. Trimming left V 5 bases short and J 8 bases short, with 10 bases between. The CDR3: CASRGATEKLFF. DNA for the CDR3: TGTGCCAGCAGAGGAGCTACCGAAAAACTGTTTTTT.

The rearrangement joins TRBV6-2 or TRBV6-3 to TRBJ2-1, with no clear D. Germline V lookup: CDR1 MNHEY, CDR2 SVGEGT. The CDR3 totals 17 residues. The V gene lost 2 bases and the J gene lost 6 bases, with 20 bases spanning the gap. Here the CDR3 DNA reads TGTGCCAGCAGTTACCACGACATCTCAACTCCAGGCAATGAGCAGTTCTTC. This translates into CASSYHDISTPGNEQFF.

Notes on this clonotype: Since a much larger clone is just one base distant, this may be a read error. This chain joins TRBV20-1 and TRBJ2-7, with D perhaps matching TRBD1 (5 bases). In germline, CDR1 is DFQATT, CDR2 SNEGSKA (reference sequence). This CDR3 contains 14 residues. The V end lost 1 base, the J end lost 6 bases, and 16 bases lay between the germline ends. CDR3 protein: CSARATTVECEQYF. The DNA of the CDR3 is TGCAGTGCTAGAGCAACGACAGTAGAGTGCGAGCAGTACTTC.

CDR3: CASSSPTYEQYF. The CDR3 coding sequence is TGTGCCAGCAGCTCGCCGACCTACGAGCAGTACTTC. This rearrangement joins TRBV11-3 to TRBJ2-7; D not certain. Trimming left V 4 bases short and J 2 bases short, with 6 bases between. This CDR3 has 12 residues. Germline values: CDR1 SGHNT, CDR2 YENEEA.

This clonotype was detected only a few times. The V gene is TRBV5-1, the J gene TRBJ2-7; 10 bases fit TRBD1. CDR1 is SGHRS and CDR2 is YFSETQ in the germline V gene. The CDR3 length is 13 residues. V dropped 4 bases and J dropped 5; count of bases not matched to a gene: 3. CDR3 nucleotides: TGCGCCAGCAGCGACAGGGGGCTGAACGAGCAGTACTTC. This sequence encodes CASSDRGLNEQYF.

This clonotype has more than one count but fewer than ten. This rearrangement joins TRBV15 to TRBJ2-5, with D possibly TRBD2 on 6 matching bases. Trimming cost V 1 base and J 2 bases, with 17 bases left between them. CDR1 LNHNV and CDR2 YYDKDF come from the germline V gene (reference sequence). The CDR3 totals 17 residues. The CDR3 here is CATSRVPWEVDQETQYF. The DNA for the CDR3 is TGTGCCACCAGCAGAGTCCCTTGGGAGGTTGATCAAGAGACCCAGTACTTC.

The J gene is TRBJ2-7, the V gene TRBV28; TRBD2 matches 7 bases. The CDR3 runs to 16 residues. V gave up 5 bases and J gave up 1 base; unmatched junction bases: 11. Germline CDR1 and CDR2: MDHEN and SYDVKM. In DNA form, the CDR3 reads TGTGCCAGCAGTCCCCTGTGGGGGGGTCCTTCCTACGAGCAGTACTTC. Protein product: CASSPLWGGPSYEQYF.

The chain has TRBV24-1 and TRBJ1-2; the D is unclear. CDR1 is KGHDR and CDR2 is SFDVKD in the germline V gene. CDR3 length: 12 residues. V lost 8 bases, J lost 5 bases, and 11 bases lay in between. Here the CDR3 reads CATKRQNYGYTF. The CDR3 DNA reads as TGTGCCACCAAAAGGCAGAATTATGGCTACACCTTC.

The CDR3 sequence: CASSQDDPASTDTQYF. The CDR3 bases are TGTGCCAGCAGCCAAGATGACCCGGCCAGCACAGATACGCAGTATTTT. The chain carries TRBV3-1 and TRBJ2-3; no clear D. V was pared by 0 bases and J by 0 bases, with 10 bases between. Per germline, CDR1 LGHDT and CDR2 YNNKEL (reference sequence). The CDR3 totals 16 residues.

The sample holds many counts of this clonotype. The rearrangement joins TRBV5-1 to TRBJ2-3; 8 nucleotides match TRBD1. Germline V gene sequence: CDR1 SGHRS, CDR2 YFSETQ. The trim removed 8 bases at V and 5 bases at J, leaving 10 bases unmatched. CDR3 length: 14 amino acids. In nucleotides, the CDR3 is TGCGCCAGTGGCCCTGGACAGGGTCAAGATACGCAGTATTTT. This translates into CASGPGQGQDTQYF.

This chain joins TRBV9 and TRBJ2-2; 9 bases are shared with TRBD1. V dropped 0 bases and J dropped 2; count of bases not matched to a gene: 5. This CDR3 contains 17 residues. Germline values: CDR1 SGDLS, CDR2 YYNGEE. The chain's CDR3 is CASSVGRDRVNTGELFF. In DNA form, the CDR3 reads TGTGCCAGCAGCGTAGGCCGGGACAGGGTAAACACCGGGGAGCTGTTTTTT.

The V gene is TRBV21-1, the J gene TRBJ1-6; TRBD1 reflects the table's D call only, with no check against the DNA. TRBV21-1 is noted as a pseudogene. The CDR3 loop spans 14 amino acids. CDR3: CATIDRGGNSPLHF. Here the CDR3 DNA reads TGTGCCACCATAGACAGGGGCGGCAATTCACCCCTCCACTTT.

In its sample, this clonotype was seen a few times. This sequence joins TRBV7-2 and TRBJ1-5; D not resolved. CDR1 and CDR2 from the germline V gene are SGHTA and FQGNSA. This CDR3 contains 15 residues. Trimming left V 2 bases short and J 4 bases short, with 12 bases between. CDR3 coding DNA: TGTGCCAGCAGCTTATATGGGGTCACAAATCAGCCCCAGCATTTT. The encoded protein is CASSLYGVTNQPQHF.

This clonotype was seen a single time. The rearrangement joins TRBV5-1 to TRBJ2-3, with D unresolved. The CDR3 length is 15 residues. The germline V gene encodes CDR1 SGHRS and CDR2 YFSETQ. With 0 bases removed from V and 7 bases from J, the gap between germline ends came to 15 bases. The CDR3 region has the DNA TGCGCCAGCAGCTTGGGAGAACTCAAGGTTCATACGCAGTATTTT. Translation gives CASSLGELKVHTQYF.

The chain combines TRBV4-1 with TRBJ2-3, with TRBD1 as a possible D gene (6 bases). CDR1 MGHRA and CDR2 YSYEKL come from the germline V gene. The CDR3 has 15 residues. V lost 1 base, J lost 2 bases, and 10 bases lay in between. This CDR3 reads CASSQVDRPTDTQYF. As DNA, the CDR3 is TGCGCCAGCAGCCAAGTAGACAGGCCCACAGATACGCAGTATTTT.

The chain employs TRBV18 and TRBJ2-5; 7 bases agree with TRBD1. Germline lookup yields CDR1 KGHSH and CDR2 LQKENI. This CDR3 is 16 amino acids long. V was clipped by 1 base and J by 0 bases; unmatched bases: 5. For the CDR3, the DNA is TGTGCCAGCTCACCACGAGACAGGGATTACCAAGAGACCCAGTACTTC. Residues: CASSPRDRDYQETQYF.

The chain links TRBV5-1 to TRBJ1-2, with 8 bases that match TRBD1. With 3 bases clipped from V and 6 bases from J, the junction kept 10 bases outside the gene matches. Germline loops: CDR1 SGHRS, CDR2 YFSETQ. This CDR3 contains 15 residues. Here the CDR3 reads CASSSRGLQLDGYTF. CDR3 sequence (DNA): TGCGCCAGCAGCTCCAGGGGGCTACAGTTGGATGGCTACACCTTC.

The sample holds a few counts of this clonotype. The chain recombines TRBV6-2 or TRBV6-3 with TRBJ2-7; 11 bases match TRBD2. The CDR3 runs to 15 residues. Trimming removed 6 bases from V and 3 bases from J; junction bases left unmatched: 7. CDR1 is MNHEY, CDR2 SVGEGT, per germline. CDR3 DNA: TGTGCCAGCAGCCTTCTAGCGGGAGGCAACTACGAGCAGTACTTC. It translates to CASSLLAGGNYEQYF.

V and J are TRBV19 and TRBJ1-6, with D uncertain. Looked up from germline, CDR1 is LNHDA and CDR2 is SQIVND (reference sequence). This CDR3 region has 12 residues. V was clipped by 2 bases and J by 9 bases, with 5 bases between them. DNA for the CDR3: TGTGCCAGTAGTATACACCGTTCACCCCTCCACTTT. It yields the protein CASSIHRSPLHF. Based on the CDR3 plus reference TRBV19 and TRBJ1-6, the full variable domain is DGGITQSPKYLFRKEGQNVTLSCEQNLNHDAMYWYRQDPGQGLRLIYYSQIVNDFQKGDIAEGYSVSREKKESFPLTVTSAQKNPTAFYLCASSIHRSPLHFGNGTRLTVT.

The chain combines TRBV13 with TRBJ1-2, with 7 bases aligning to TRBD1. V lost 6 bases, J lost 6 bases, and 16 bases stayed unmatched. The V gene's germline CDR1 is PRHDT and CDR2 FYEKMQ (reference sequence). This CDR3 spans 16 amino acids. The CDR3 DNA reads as TGTGCCAGCAGTCCCCGCCGACCGACAGGGAGGGATGGCTACACCTTC. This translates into CASSPRRPTGRDGYTF.

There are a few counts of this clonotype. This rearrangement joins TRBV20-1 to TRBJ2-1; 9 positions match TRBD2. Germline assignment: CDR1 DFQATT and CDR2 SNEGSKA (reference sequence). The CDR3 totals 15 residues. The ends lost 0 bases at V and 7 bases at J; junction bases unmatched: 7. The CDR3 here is CSARDVREGLNEQFF. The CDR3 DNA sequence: TGCAGTGCTAGAGATGTGCGGGAGGGGTTAAATGAGCAGTTCTTC.

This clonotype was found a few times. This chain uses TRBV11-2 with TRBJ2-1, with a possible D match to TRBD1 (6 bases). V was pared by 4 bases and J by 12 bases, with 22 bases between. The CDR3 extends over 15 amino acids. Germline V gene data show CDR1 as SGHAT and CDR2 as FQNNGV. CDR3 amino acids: CASSSLTGMWPAQFF. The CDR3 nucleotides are TGTGCCAGCAGCTCCCTAACAGGGATGTGGCCGGCGCAGTTCTTC.

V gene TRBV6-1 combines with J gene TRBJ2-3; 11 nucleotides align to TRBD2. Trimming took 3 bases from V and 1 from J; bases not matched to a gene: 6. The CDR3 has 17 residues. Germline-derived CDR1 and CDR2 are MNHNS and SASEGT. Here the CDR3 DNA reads TGTGCCAGCAGTGACCCACTAGCGGGGGTTGGCACAGATACGCAGTATTTT. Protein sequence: CASSDPLAGVGTDTQYF.

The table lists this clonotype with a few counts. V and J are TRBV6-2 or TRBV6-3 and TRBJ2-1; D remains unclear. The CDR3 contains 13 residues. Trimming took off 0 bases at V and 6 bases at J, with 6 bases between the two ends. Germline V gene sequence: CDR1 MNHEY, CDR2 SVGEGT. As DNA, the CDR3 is TGTGCCAGCAGTTACTCACTTCCCAATGAGCAGTTCTTC. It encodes CASSYSLPNEQFF.

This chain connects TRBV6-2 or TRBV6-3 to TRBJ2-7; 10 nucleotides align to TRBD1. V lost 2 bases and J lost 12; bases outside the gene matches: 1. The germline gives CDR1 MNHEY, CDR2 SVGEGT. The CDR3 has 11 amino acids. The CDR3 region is CASSYGTGVYF. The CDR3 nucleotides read TGTGCCAGCAGTTACGGGACAGGGGTGTACTTC.

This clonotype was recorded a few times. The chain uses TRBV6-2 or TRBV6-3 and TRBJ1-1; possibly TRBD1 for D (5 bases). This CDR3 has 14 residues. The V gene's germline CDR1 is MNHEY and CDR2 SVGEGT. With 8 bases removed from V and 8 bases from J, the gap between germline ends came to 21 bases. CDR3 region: CASLPGTPSKEAFF. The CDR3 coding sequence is TGTGCCAGCCTCCCTGGGACCCCTTCGAAAGAAGCTTTCTTT.

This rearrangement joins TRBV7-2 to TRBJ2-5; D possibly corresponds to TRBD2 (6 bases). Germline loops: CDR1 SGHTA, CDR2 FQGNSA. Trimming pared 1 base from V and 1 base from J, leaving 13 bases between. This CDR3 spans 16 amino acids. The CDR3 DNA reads TGTGCCAGCAGCTTAGAGACAGTCGGGGGCCAAGAGACCCAGTACTTC. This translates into CASSLETVGGQETQYF.

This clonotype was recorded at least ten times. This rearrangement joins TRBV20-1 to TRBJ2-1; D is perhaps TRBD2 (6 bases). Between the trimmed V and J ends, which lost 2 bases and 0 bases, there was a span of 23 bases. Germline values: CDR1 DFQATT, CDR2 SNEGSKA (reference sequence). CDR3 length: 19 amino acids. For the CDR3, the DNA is TGCAGTGCTAGACCCCAAGGGTGGTGGCGGGGAGACTCCTACAATGAGCAGTTCTTC. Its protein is CSARPQGWWRGDSYNEQFF.